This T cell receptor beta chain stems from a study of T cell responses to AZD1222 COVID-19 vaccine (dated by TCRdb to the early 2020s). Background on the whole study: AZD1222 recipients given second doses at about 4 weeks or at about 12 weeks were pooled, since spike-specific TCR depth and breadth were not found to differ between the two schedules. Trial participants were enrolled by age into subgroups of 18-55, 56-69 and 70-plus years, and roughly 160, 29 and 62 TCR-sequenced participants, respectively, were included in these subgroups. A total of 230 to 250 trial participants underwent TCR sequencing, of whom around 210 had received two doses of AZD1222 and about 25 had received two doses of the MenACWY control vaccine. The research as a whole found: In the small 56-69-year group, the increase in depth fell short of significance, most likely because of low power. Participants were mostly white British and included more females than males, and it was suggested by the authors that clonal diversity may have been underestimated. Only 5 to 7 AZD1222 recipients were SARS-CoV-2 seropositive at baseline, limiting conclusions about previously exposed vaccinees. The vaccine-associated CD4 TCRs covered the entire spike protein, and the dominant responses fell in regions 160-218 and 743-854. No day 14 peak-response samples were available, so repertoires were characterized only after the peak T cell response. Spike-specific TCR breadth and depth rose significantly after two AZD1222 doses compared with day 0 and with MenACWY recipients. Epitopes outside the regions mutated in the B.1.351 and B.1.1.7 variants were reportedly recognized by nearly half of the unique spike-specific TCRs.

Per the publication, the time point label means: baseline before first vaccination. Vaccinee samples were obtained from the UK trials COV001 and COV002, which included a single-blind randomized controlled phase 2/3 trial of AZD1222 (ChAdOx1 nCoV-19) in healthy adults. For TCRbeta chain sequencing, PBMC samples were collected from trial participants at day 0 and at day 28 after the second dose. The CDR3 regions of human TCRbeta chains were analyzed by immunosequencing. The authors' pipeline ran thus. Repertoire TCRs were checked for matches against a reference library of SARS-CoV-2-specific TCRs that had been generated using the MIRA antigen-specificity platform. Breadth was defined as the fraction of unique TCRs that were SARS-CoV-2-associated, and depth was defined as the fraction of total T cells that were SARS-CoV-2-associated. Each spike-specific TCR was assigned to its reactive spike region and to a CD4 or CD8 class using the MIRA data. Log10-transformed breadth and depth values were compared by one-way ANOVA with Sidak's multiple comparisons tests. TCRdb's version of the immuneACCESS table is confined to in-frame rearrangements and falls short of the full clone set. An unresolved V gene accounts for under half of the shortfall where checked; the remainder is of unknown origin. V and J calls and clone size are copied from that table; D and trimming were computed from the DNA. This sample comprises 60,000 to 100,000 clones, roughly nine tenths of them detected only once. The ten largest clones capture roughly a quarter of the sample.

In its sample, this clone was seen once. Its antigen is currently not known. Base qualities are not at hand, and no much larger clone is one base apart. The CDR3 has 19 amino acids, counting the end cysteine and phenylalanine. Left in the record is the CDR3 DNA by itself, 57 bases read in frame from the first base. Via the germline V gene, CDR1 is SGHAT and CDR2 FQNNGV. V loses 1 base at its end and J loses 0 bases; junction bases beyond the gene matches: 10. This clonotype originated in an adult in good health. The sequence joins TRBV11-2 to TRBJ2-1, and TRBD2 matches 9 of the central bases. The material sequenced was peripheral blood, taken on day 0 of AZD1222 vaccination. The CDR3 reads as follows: CASSLGGGRGPHSYNEQFF. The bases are TGTGCCAGCAGCTTAGGAGGCGGGAGGGGTCCCCACTCCTACAATGAGCAGTTCTTC.